This T cell receptor beta chain was sequenced during a study of T cell responses to AZD1222 COVID-19 vaccine. Overall study context: Second-dose recipients at about 4 or about 12 weeks were treated as one pooled group.

TCRdb's copy holds only in-frame clones and misses some; the assay was immunoSEQ multiplex PCR. The table shows around 77,000 clones, with roughly 84% occurring only once. Study outcomes and limitations: Breadth and depth of Spike-specific TCRs rose after two AZD1222 doses. Most donors were white British, females outnumbered males, and clonal diversity was possibly underestimated.

For this clone: Its matching antigen is unknown.

The specimen was peripheral blood, collected on day 0 of AZD1222 vaccination. This sequence originates from an adult in good health.

The CDR3 DNA reads TGTGCCAGCAGCTTAGTCCACACCGGGGAGCTGTTTTTT. Its protein product is CASSLVHTGELFF. The chain couples TRBV7-3 to TRBJ2-2, with unresolved D. Trimming took 2 bases from V and 3 from J, leaving 4 bases between them. Germline lookup yields CDR1 SGHTA and CDR2 FQGTGA. This CDR3 has 13 residues.